A single sample is the source of the 12 T cell receptor beta chains below, sequenced in a study of cytomegalovirus exposure and HLA in healthy donors. The PCR contained 60 Vbeta and 13 Jbeta primers. Sequencing used immunoSEQ multiplex PCR; TCRdb keeps in-frame clones, though not all of them. The sample consists of tens of thousands of clones, roughly 70% of them appearing once. Sequencing used PBMCs. All receptors derive from a woman aged 45-65 years in good health and CMV-seropositive.

In this sample, this clone turned up once. The chain couples TRBV18 to TRBJ2-5; 8 positions match TRBD1. The trim removed 8 bases at V and 3 bases at J, leaving 8 bases unmatched. Looked up from germline, CDR1 is KGHSH and CDR2 is LQKENI. CDR3 length: 14 amino acids. CDR3 in amino acids: CASQRGQGKETQYF. The DNA of the CDR3 is TGTGCCAGCCAGCGCGGACAGGGCAAAGAGACCCAGTACTTC.

The chain employs TRBV5-1 and TRBJ1-4, with D uncertain. CDR3 length: 13 amino acids. Germline CDR1 and CDR2: SGHRS and YFSETQ. Between the trimmed V and J ends, which lost 4 bases and 3 bases, there was a span of 7 bases. CDR3 loop: CASSPTSNEKLFF. The CDR3, as DNA: TGCGCCAGCAGCCCTACGTCTAATGAAAAACTGTTTTTT.

V and J are TRBV7-9 and TRBJ1-4; D is unresolved. V was trimmed by 5 bases and J by 2 bases, leaving 15 bases between them. Germline V gene lookup returns CDR1 SEHNR and CDR2 FQNEAQ (reference sequence). The CDR3 totals 16 residues. The CDR3, as DNA: TGTGCCAGCAGCCCGCCGACCTCAGGCACTAATGAAAAACTGTTTTTT. It encodes CASSPPTSGTNEKLFF.

This chain links TRBV5-1 with TRBJ1-2; D perhaps matches TRBD1 (5 bases). The V end was cut by 5 bases, the J end by 2 bases, with 10 bases between. Germline CDR1 SGHRS, CDR2 YFSETQ. The CDR3 contains 13 residues. The chain's CDR3 is CASSFGQNYGYTF. The DNA of the CDR3 is TGCGCCAGCAGTTTCGGACAAAACTATGGCTACACCTTC.

The V gene is TRBV6-5, the J gene TRBJ2-7; 10 bases match TRBD1. Trimming removed 10 bases from V and 6 bases from J; junction bases left unmatched: 9. Germline V gene sequence: CDR1 MNHEY, CDR2 SVGAGI. The CDR3 totals 13 residues. CDR3 residues: CATQRDRGREQYF. Written as DNA, the CDR3 is TGTGCCACGCAACGGGACAGGGGCCGCGAGCAGTACTTC.

The chain links TRBV5-6 to TRBJ1-1; 9 bases are a match to TRBD1. Trimming cost V 2 bases and J 7 bases; bases outside gene matches: 6. The CDR3 consists of 14 residues. Per the germline V gene, CDR1 is SGHDT and CDR2 is YYEEEE. The CDR3 region has the DNA TGTGCCAGCAGCTTCGGGGACAGGGACGGTGAAGCTTTCTTT. This encodes CASSFGDRDGEAFF.

V usage is TRBV9 and J usage is TRBJ1-2, with 8 bases matching TRBD1. J lost 1 base, V lost 4 bases, and 6 bases had no gene match. Germline V gives CDR1 SGDLS, CDR2 YYNGEE. This CDR3 has 15 amino acids. The CDR3 protein is CASSSRQGYNYGYTF. DNA for the CDR3: TGTGCCAGCAGCTCGAGACAGGGGTATAACTATGGCTACACCTTC.

This clone was found once. The J gene is TRBJ1-1, the V gene TRBV4-3; D gene ambiguous. V dropped 0 bases and J dropped 3 bases, with 8 bases sitting between them. In germline, CDR1 is LGHNA, CDR2 YSLEER. The CDR3 has 14 amino acids. CDR3 nucleotides: TGCGCCAGCAGCCAAGATCCGGGTGACACTGAAGCTTTCTTT. Protein product: CASSQDPGDTEAFF.

The sample holds one count of this clone. The CDR3 nucleotides are TGTGCCAGTAGTTGGACAGGGAAAAATTCACCCCTCCACTTT. Its translation: CASSWTGKNSPLHF. This rearrangement joins TRBV19 to TRBJ1-6, with 8 bases identical to TRBD1. Germline V CDR1 and CDR2: LNHDA, SQIVND (reference sequence). This CDR3 has 14 amino acids. V dropped 5 bases and J dropped 7; count of bases not matched to a gene: 4.

Only one count was recorded for this clone. The CDR3 coding sequence is TGTGCCAGCGGGACTCCAAGTTGGGGGGAGCAGTACTTC. The encoded protein is CASGTPSWGEQYF. The chain links TRBV27 to TRBJ2-5; the D gene is possibly TRBD2 (6 bases). This CDR3 has 13 residues. V was trimmed by 8 bases and J by 11 bases, leaving 21 bases between them. Germline V lookup: CDR1 MNHEY, CDR2 SMNVEV (reference sequence).

This clone was seen a few times. V is TRBV2 and J is TRBJ1-4; TRBD1 might be the D (6 bases). The germline V and J ends were trimmed by 6 bases and 8 bases, with 16 bases remaining between them. In germline, CDR1 is SNHLY, CDR2 FYNNEI. CDR3 length equals 14 residues. CDR3 sequence (DNA): TGTGCCAGCAGACTCCAGGGGATCAACGAAAAACTGTTTTTT. This gives the protein CASRLQGINEKLFF.

The chain joins TRBV6-5 to TRBJ2-5, with D tentatively TRBD1 (6 bases). The J call may be in error: the DNA end matches TRBJ2-7 better. The CDR3 is 15 residues long. Germline V gives CDR1 MNHEY, CDR2 SVGAGI. The CDR3 sequence: CASNCNRVRAYEQYF. The DNA of the CDR3 is TGTGCCAGCAATTGCAACAGGGTCCGGGCCTACGAGCAGTACTTC.